This section outlines one TCR beta chain sequence together with its context. The antigen is not known. Looked up from germline, CDR1 is LGHNA and CDR2 is YNFKEQ. The CDR3 is 17 amino acids. The junction had 9 bases not matched to a gene; V was cut back by 1 base and J by 2 bases. The sample belongs to a study of CD8 T cells in ankylosing spondylitis. General observations from the study: Characteristic of ankylosing spondylitis blood, it appeared, was a TCR beta motif comprising eight highly homologous variants.

For TCR beta, libraries came from quantitative 5'-RACE with molecular barcodes. TCRdb passed the 5' RACE reads through MiXCR, listing each CDR3 protein once. Of hundreds of thousands of distinct CDR3 sequences detected, roughly a quarter appear once; the ten largest clones hold about 1%. This receptor was obtained from a male donor with ankylosing spondylitis. The material sequenced was blood, either unsorted or a sorted T cell fraction (not recorded which). The chain joins TRBV4-2 to TRBJ2-3; 7 nucleotides line up with TRBD2. DNA for the CDR3: TGTGCCAGCAGCCAAGGATCTAGCGGATACTACACAGATACGCAGTATTTT. It codes for CASSQGSSGYYTDTQYF.